Below, 13 T cell receptor beta chains from the same sample are listed, as sequenced in a study of blood T cell repertoires in COVID-19. Profiled with immunoSEQ multiplex PCR; TCRdb holds only in-frame clones, not every one. The data hold 23,000 or so clones, with more than 80% observed a single time. The sequencing sample was made of peripheral blood. These receptors were obtained from a human donor in a cohort sampled during active COVID-19.

V is TRBV4-1 and J is TRBJ1-1; D is uncertain. Trimming left V 1 base short and J 1 base short, with 10 bases between. The germline V gene has CDR1 MGHRA and CDR2 YSYEKL. The CDR3 consists of 15 residues. DNA of the CDR3: TGCGCCAGCAGCCAAGCCCCTTGGAGGAACACTGAAGCTTTCTTT. It specifies CASSQAPWRNTEAFF.

The chain recombines TRBV19 with TRBJ1-1; 8 nucleotides align to TRBD1. Trimming removed 4 bases from V and 6 bases from J; junction bases left unmatched: 13. This CDR3 spans 16 amino acids. Looked up from germline, CDR1 is LNHDA and CDR2 is SQIVND (reference sequence). The CDR3 bases are TGTGCCAGTAGTACCCGACAGGGGACCTCAAACGCTGAAGCTTTCTTT. Translated: CASSTRQGTSNAEAFF.

The chain has TRBV4-2 and TRBJ1-3; D gene uncertain. The V end lost 0 bases, the J end lost 4 bases, and 10 bases lay between the germline ends. Germline CDR1 LGHNA, CDR2 YNFKEQ. The CDR3 has 15 residues. CDR3 protein: CASSQEAAGGNTIYF. DNA for the CDR3: TGTGCCAGCAGCCAAGAAGCGGCGGGCGGAAACACCATATATTTT.

This chain joins TRBV7-2 and TRBJ1-5; the D gene is possibly TRBD1 (5 bases). The V gene lost 2 bases and the J gene lost 3 bases, with 11 bases spanning the gap. Germline-derived CDR1 and CDR2 are SGHTA and FQGNSA. The CDR3 is 15 residues long. Here the CDR3 reads CASSLSQGLNQPQHF. In DNA form, the CDR3 reads TGTGCCAGCAGCTTAAGCCAGGGCCTCAATCAGCCCCAGCATTTT.

The J gene is TRBJ2-7, the V gene TRBV24-1, with 12 nucleotides matching TRBD2. Per germline, CDR1 KGHDR and CDR2 SFDVKD. There are 17 residues in the CDR3. V dropped 5 bases and J dropped 5; count of bases not matched to a gene: 12. The DNA for the CDR3 is TGTGCCACCAGTGTACCCCCGCTAGCGGGGGGGGATAACGAGCAGTACTTC. It translates to CATSVPPLAGGDNEQYF.

The chain employs TRBV9 and TRBJ2-1; D not resolved. V lost 0 bases to trimming and J lost 0 bases, with 7 bases between them. The CDR3 has 15 amino acids. The germline V gene encodes CDR1 SGDLS and CDR2 YYNGEE. CDR3: CASSVGLGSYNEQFF. CDR3 nucleotide sequence: TGTGCCAGCAGCGTAGGGCTAGGCTCCTACAATGAGCAGTTCTTC.

The rearrangement uses TRBV6-5 and TRBJ1-1; a weak D match, TRBD1 (5 bases). In germline, CDR1 is MNHEY, CDR2 SVGAGI. The CDR3 has 14 amino acids. V gave up 5 bases and J gave up 5 bases, with 15 bases separating them. The CDR3 coding sequence is TGTGCCAGCAGTCCACCCGGGGGGGGAACTGAAGCTTTCTTT. This sequence encodes CASSPPGGGTEAFF.

The gene calls are TRBV18 and TRBJ1-5, with no clear D. The germline CDR1 and CDR2 sequences are KGHSH and LQKENI. V was cut by 2 bases and J by 0 bases, with 5 bases left in between. The CDR3 sequence is 14 residues long. This CDR3 is CASSPVNSNQPQHF. The DNA for the CDR3 is TGTGCCAGCTCACCAGTAAATAGCAATCAGCCCCAGCATTTT.

This clone occurred once. V and J are TRBV7-6 and TRBJ2-3; 12 nucleotides align to TRBD2. Germline CDR1 and CDR2: SGHVS and FNYEAQ. The length of the CDR3 is 16 residues. V dropped 1 base and J dropped 4; count of bases not matched to a gene: 3. CDR3 protein: CASSLGTSGVADTQYF. The DNA of the CDR3 is TGTGCCAGCAGCTTAGGGACTAGCGGGGTCGCAGATACGCAGTATTTT.

The rearrangement links TRBV7-9 to TRBJ1-2; 10 nucleotides line up with TRBD1. Per germline, CDR1 SEHNR and CDR2 FQNEAQ (reference sequence). The CDR3 sequence is 15 residues long. Unmatched junction bases numbered 7, after V lost 5 bases and J lost 4 bases. CDR3 coding DNA: TGTGCCAGCAGCCCAGGACAGGGGGTCGGCTATGGCTACACCTTC. Translating gives CASSPGQGVGYGYTF.

The chain couples TRBV11-2 to TRBJ2-7; TRBD1 matches at 8 bases. CDR1 SGHAT and CDR2 FQNNGV come from the germline V gene. The CDR3 covers 15 residues. J gave up 5 bases and V 5 bases, and 11 bases lay outside the gene matches. CDR3 nucleotides: TGTGCCAGCAGCCCTAACCAGGACAGGGTCCACGAGCAGTACTTC. This translates into CASSPNQDRVHEQYF.

The chain employs TRBV7-2 and TRBJ2-3; D possibly corresponds to TRBD2 (6 bases). Germline V lookup: CDR1 SGHTA, CDR2 FQGNSA. The CDR3 spans 14 residues. Trimming pared 5 bases from V and 2 bases from J, leaving 11 bases between. Here the CDR3 DNA reads TGTGCCAGCAGCCTCCGGACTATCACAGATACGCAGTATTTT. Translating gives CASSLRTITDTQYF. Using reference TRBV7-2 and TRBJ2-3 for the parts outside the CDR3, the full variable domain is GAGVSQSPSNKVTEKGKDVELRCDPISGHTALYWYRQSLGQGLEFLIYFQGNSAPDKSGLPSDRFSAERTGGSVSTLTIQRTQQEDSAVYLCASSLRTITDTQYFGPGTRLTVL.

The chain joins TRBV27 to TRBJ2-5; tentatively, D is TRBD2 (7 bases). This CDR3 spans 14 amino acids. Trimming stripped 4 bases from V and 6 bases from J, with 15 bases between. Germline lookup yields CDR1 MNHEY and CDR2 SMNVEV (reference sequence). The DNA for the CDR3 is TGTGCCAGCAGTTGGGGGGGGCAGGGGAAGACCCAGTACTTC. This gives the protein CASSWGGQGKTQYF.